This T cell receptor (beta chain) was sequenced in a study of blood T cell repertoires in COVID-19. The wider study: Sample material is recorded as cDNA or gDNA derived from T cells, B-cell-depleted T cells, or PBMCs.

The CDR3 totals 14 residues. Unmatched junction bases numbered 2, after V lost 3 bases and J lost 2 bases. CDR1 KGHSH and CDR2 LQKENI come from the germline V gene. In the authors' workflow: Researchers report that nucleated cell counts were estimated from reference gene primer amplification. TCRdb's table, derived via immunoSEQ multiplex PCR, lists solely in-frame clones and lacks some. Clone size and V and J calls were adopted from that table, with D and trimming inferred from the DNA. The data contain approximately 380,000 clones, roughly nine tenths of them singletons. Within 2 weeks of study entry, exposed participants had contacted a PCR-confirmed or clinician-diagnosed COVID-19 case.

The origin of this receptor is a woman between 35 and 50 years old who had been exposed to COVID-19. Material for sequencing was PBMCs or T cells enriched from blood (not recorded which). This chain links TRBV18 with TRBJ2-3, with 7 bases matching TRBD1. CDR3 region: CASSPTGATDTQYF. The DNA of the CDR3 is TGTGCCAGCTCACCCACAGGGGCCACAGATACGCAGTATTTT.